This T cell receptor beta chain was identified during a study of preoperative IRX-2 immunotherapy in early breast cancer. Treatment described: preoperative locoregional IRX-2 cytokine immunotherapy. CDR3 length: 13 amino acids. CDR1 and CDR2 (germline): GTSNPN, SVGIG (reference sequence). The V end was cut by 3 bases, the J end by 1 base, with 9 bases between. TCRdb's table, derived via immunoSEQ multiplex PCR, lists solely in-frame clones and lacks some. The data contain approximately 31,000 clones, approximately 89% of them singletons. The origin of this receptor is a human donor with breast cancer. The material sequenced was tumor tissue, taken after IRX-2 immunotherapy. The chain employs TRBV30 and TRBJ1-1; weak D call: TRBD1 (5 bases). The CDR3 spells CAWRRQPNTEAFF. The CDR3 DNA reads as TGTGCCTGGAGAAGACAGCCGAACACTGAAGCTTTCTTT. Variable domain in full (rest from reference TRBV30 and TRBJ1-1): SQTIHQWPATLVQPVGSPLSLECTVEGTSNPNLYWYRQAAGRGLQLLFYSVGIGQISSEVPQNLSASRPQDRQFILSSKKLLLSDSGFYLCAWRRQPNTEAFFGQGTRLTVV.